A single sample is the source of the 8 T cell receptor beta chains below, sequenced in a study of T cell changes during pregnancy in multiple sclerosis (dated by TCRdb to the late 2010s). The library was produced with the immunoSEQ multiplex PCR assay. TCRdb provides this immuneACCESS table in a form limited to in-frame rearrangements. Some clones are lacking; in checked studies, under half of them reflect an unresolved V gene, and why the rest are absent is not known. For this sample the table gives about 100,000 clones, of which around 90% were detected only once. Jointly, the top ten make up about 1.3% of the sample. Sequencing used peripheral blood, obtained in the second trimester of pregnancy. These receptors were collected from a female donor with multiple sclerosis, enrolled in a pregnancy study.

The chain employs TRBV7-9 and TRBJ2-4, with 8 positions matching TRBD1. Losses at the gene ends were 4 bases for V and 7 bases for J; bases not matched to a gene: 6. The CDR3 sequence is 14 residues long. Germline CDR1 SEHNR, CDR2 FQNEAQ (reference sequence). This CDR3 reads CASSSRGLRNIQYF. The CDR3 nucleotides read TGTGCCAGCAGCTCCAGGGGGCTGCGGAACATTCAGTACTTC.

The V gene is TRBV10-3, the J gene TRBJ1-5, with D unresolved. This CDR3 spans 14 amino acids. From germline, CDR1 is ENHRY and CDR2 SYGVKD. V gave up 5 bases and J gave up 4 bases, with 12 bases separating them. DNA for the CDR3: TGTGCCATCAGTCGGACGGGAGCAAATCAGCCCCAGCATTTT. Its protein product is CAISRTGANQPQHF.

The genes are TRBV30 and TRBJ1-5; 8 bases are a match to TRBD1. V was clipped by 5 bases and J by 11 bases; unmatched bases: 8. This CDR3 spans 12 amino acids. Germline V gene data show CDR1 as GTSNPN and CDR2 as SVGIG (reference sequence). The CDR3 reads CAWGQGAVTQHF. The CDR3 nucleotides read TGTGCCTGGGGGCAGGGGGCCGTGACCCAGCATTTT. Full variable domain (rest looked up from reference TRBV30 and TRBJ1-5): SQTIHQWPATLVQPVGSPLSLECTVEGTSNPNLYWYRQAAGRGLQLLFYSVGIGQISSEVPQNLSASRPQDRQFILSSKKLLLSDSGFYLCAWGQGAVTQHFGDGTRLSIL.

This clone showed up just once. The CDR3 sequence: CASSPPRRGDQETQYF. CDR3 DNA sequence: TGTGCCAGCTCACCACCAAGGCGGGGGGATCAAGAGACCCAGTACTTC. The V and J genes are TRBV18 and TRBJ2-5; 8 bases fit TRBD2. Germline values: CDR1 KGHSH, CDR2 LQKENI. The CDR3 length is 16 residues. The V segment lost 0 bases and the J segment 2 bases; nucleotides outside the gene matches: 5.

The genes are TRBV6-4 and TRBJ2-7; 11 bases align to TRBD2. The CDR3 contains 13 residues. Germline values: CDR1 MRHNA, CDR2 SNTAGT. After removal of 3 bases from V and 6 bases from J, the junction contained 1 base not matched to a gene. The CDR3 DNA follows: TGTGCCAGCAGTGAACTAGCGGGAGCCGAGCAGTACTTC. Translated, it gives CASSELAGAEQYF.

V is TRBV5-4 and J is TRBJ2-1; 8 bases map to TRBD2. Germline V gene lookup returns CDR1 SGHNT and CDR2 YYREEE (reference sequence). The CDR3 spans 16 residues. V was clipped by 2 bases and J by 8 bases; unmatched bases: 12. CDR3 loop: CASSLGGERGKYEQFF. The CDR3 region has the DNA TGTGCCAGCAGCTTAGGGGGGGAGCGGGGGAAGTATGAGCAGTTCTTC.

The chain couples TRBV30 to TRBJ1-5, with 8 bases identical to TRBD1. This CDR3 is built from 13 residues. J was trimmed by 2 bases and V by 5 bases; bases with no gene match: 2. Germline values: CDR1 GTSNPN, CDR2 SVGIG (reference sequence). Here the CDR3 DNA reads TGTGCCTGGGCGGACAGGGGCAATCAGCCCCAGCATTTT. This translates into CAWADRGNQPQHF.

This chain uses TRBV5-4 with TRBJ2-1; 9 bases map to TRBD1. CDR1 and CDR2 (germline): SGHNT, YYREEE (reference sequence). CDR3 length: 15 amino acids. The V segment lost 5 bases and the J segment 4 bases; nucleotides outside the gene matches: 7. The CDR3 DNA reads TGTGCCAGCAGTTCCTCGGGACAGGGTTACAATGAGCAGTTCTTC. It codes for CASSSSGQGYNEQFF.